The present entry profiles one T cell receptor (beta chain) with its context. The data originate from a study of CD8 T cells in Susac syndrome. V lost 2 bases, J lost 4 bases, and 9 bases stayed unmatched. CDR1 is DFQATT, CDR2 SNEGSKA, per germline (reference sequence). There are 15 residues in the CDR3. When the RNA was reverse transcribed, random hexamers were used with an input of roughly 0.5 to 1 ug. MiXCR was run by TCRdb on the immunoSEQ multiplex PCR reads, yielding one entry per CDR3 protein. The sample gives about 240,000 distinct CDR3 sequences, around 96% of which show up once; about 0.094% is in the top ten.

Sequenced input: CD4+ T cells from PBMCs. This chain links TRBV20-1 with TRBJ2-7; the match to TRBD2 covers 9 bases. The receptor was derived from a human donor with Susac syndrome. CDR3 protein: CSARPRRTSEYEQYF. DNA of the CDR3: TGCAGTGCTAGACCACGGAGGACTAGCGAGTACGAGCAGTACTTC.